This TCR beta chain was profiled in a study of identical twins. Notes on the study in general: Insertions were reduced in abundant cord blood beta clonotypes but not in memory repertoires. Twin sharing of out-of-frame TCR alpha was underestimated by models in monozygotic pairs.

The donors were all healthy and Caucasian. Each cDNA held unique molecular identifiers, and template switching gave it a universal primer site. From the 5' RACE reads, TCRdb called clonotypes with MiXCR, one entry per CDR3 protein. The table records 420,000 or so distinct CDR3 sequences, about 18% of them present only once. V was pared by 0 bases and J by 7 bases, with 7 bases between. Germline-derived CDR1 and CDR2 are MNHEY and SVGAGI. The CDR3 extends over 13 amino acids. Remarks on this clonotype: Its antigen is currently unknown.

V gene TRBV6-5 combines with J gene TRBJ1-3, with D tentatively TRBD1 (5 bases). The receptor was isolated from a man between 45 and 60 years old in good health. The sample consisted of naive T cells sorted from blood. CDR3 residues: CASSYSGENTIYF. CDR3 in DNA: TGTGCCAGCAGTTACTCAGGGGAGAACACCATATATTTT.